The 11 T cell receptor beta chains given below trace back to one sample, sequenced in a study of blood T cell repertoires in COVID-19. Assay: immunoSEQ multiplex PCR; the TCRdb copy retains only in-frame clones and omits some. Here the sample spans about 200,000 clones, roughly 85% being singletons. The sequencing input was PBMCs or T cells enriched from blood (not recorded which). The receptors derive from a woman aged 45-60 years who had been exposed to COVID-19.

CDR3 loop: CASSIDLGRGTFGTEAFF. DNA for the CDR3: TGTGCCAGTAGTATAGATCTCGGCCGGGGAACGTTTGGTACTGAAGCTTTCTTT. This chain uses TRBV19 with TRBJ1-1; no firm D call. Trimming pared 0 bases from V and 5 bases from J, leaving 22 bases between. Looked up from germline, CDR1 is LNHDA and CDR2 is SQIVND (reference sequence). The CDR3 consists of 18 residues.

The chain joins TRBV5-1 to TRBJ1-1; D not certain. Germline loops: CDR1 SGHRS, CDR2 YFSETQ. The V end lost 3 bases, the J end lost 0 bases, and 12 bases lay between the germline ends. The CDR3 is made up of 15 amino acids. The CDR3 nucleotides are TGCGCCAGCAGCTATTCTCCCCTTCTGAACACTGAAGCTTTCTTT. Translating it yields CASSYSPLLNTEAFF.

The chain links TRBV28 to TRBJ1-5, with D possibly matching TRBD1 (5 bases). This CDR3 spans 15 amino acids. The germline V gene encodes CDR1 MDHEN and CDR2 SYDVKM. Trimming shortened V by 4 bases and J by 4 bases, and 14 bases separated the two germline ends. The chain's CDR3 is CASSSLQGLNQPQHF. The CDR3 nucleotides read TGTGCCAGCAGTTCTCTCCAGGGTTTAAATCAGCCCCAGCATTTT.

CDR3 DNA: TGTGCCAGCAGCTTCGAGGGCATCTCTGGAAACACCATATATTTT. Translation gives CASSFEGISGNTIYF. The chain carries TRBV5-8 and TRBJ1-3, with D hard to call. Germline V gene lookup returns CDR1 SGHTS and CDR2 YDEGEE. Trimming removed 2 bases at V and 0 bases at J, with 9 bases between. The length of the CDR3 is 15 residues.

The rearrangement joins TRBV5-1 to TRBJ1-4; D gene unclear. This CDR3 has 13 amino acids. Germline V gene lookup returns CDR1 SGHRS and CDR2 YFSETQ. Trimming took off 2 bases at V and 3 bases at J, with 5 bases between the two ends. The CDR3 DNA follows: TGCGCCAGCAGCTTAACTCCTAATGAAAAACTGTTTTTT. This sequence encodes CASSLTPNEKLFF.

V gene TRBV5-1 combines with J gene TRBJ2-7; D call uncertain. CDR3 length: 15 amino acids. V lost 4 bases and J 5 bases, leaving 19 bases between the germline ends. Germline CDR1 and CDR2: SGHRS and YFSETQ. The CDR3 DNA reads TGCGCCAGCAGCCTCTCCAACATGGGCATTAACGAGCAGTACTTC. As protein: CASSLSNMGINEQYF.

The chain joins TRBV5-1 to TRBJ2-2; 9 bases fit TRBD1. From germline, CDR1 is SGHRS and CDR2 YFSETQ. The CDR3 has 18 residues. J lost 2 bases, V lost 6 bases, and 14 bases had no gene match. The CDR3 protein is CASKFGDRARINTGELFF. The CDR3 nucleotides are TGCGCCAGCAAATTCGGGGACAGGGCCCGAATTAACACCGGGGAGCTGTTTTTT.

The rearrangement links TRBV19 to TRBJ1-2, with TRBD1 matching over 7 bases. From germline, CDR1 is LNHDA and CDR2 SQIVND (reference sequence). The CDR3 is 13 amino acids. V shed 9 bases and J 3 bases; nucleotides not matched to a gene: 7. CDR3 amino acids: CASRDSRYYGYTF. CDR3 DNA: TGTGCCAGCCGGGACAGCCGATACTATGGCTACACCTTC.

This sequence joins TRBV12-5 and TRBJ1-2, with D tentatively TRBD1 (6 bases). The CDR3 sequence is 17 residues long. Germline V gene data show CDR1 as LGHNT and CDR2 as FRNRAP. V was trimmed by 2 bases and J by 0 bases, leaving 16 bases between them. As DNA, the CDR3 is TGTGCTAGTGGTTTGACATCAGGGGCTCCAGCTAACTATGGCTACACCTTC. This sequence encodes CASGLTSGAPANYGYTF.

The chain has TRBV27 and TRBJ1-1; possible D gene TRBD1, 5 bases. Germline values: CDR1 MNHEY, CDR2 SMNVEV (reference sequence). Trimming left V 6 bases short and J 5 bases short, with 10 bases between. The CDR3 sequence is 12 residues long. The CDR3 region is CASRGGGTEAFF. DNA for the CDR3: TGTGCCAGCAGGGGGGGAGGGACTGAAGCTTTCTTT.

The chain has TRBV6-5 and TRBJ2-2, with D maybe TRBD2 (5 bases). The germline gives CDR1 MNHEY, CDR2 SVGAGI. The CDR3 length is 14 residues. V lost 8 bases to trimming and J lost 4 bases, with 14 bases between them. CDR3 amino acids: CASLGLAGTGELFF. CDR3 nucleotides: TGTGCCAGCCTTGGGCTAGCCGGCACCGGGGAGCTGTTTTTT.